This T cell receptor beta chain stems from a study of beta chain features in type 1 diabetes. Across the whole study: Age and gender were similar between patients and healthy donors, as were cell yields. Findings and caveats of the study: Among type 1 diabetes patients, VDJ junctions had fewer insertions and more deletions. Still unanswered here is whether HLA type influences TCRB rearrangement.

A CD45RO/CCR7/CD25/CD127/CD95/CD27 panel sorted naive, central memory, regulatory and stem cell-like memory CD4+ cells. This clone has just a few counts. Its antigen is still unknown. Investigators reverse transcribed all isolated RNA, so they sequenced expressed TCRB transcripts. Clones were sequenced by immunoSEQ multiplex PCR, and TCRdb holds only the in-frame ones, with some missing. The data hold 350,000 to 450,000 clones, with about 15% observed a single time. Germline assignment: CDR1 MDHEN and CDR2 SYDVKM. The V end lost 6 bases, the J end lost 0 bases, and 18 bases lay between the germline ends. The CDR3 contains 17 residues.

The sequenced material came from naive CD4+ T cells from blood. The chain links TRBV28 to TRBJ2-1, with a possible D match to TRBD2 (6 bases). The clonotype originates from a young woman in good health. As DNA, the CDR3 is TGTGCCAGCAGGCCCAGCCCCGGGAGTGGCTCCTACAATGAGCAGTTCTTC. Its protein product is CASRPSPGSGSYNEQFF.